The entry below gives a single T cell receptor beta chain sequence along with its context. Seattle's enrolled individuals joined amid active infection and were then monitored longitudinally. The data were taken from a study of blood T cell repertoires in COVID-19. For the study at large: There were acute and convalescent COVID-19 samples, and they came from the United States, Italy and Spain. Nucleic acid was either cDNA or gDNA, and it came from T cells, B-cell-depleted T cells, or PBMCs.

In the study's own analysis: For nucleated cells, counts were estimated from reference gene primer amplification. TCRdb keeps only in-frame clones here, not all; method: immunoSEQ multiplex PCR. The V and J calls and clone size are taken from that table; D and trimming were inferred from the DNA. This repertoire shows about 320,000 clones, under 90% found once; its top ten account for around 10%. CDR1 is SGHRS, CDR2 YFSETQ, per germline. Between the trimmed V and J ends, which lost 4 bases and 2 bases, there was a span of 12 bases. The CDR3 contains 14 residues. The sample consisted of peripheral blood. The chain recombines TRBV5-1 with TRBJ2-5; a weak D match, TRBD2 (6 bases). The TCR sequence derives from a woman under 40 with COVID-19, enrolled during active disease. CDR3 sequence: CASSRGDGQETQYF. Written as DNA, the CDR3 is TGCGCCAGCAGCCGCGGGGACGGTCAAGAGACCCAGTACTTC.